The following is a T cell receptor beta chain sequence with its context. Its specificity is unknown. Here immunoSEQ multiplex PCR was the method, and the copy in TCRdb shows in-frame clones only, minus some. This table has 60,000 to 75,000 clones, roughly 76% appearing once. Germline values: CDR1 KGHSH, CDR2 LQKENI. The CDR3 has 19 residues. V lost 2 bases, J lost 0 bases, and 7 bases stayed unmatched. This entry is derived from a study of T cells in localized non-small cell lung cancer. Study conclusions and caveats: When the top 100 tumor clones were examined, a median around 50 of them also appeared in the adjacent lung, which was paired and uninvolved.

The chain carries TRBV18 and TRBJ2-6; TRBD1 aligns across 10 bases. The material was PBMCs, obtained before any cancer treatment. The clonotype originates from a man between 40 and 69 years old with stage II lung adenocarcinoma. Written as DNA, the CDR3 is TGTGCCAGCTCACCAGCCGGGACAGGGGTTTCCTCTGGGGCCAACGTCCTGACTTTC. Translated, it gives CASSPAGTGVSSGANVLTF.